This TCR beta chain was recovered during a study of blood T cell repertoires in COVID-19. As for the study in general: Acute and convalescent COVID-19 samples came from the United States, Italy and Spain.

Study processing details: Estimates of nucleated cell counts were drawn from the amplification of reference gene primers. TCRdb's copy holds only in-frame clones and misses some; the assay was immunoSEQ multiplex PCR. Clone size and V and J calls were adopted from that table, with D and trimming inferred from the DNA. The repertoire includes about 58,000 clones, 75% to 85% of them detected once, and roughly a tenth sits in the top ten. Patients from Seattle were sampled longitudinally, starting during active infection. The CDR3 extends over 16 amino acids. Trimming removed 6 bases from V and 2 bases from J, with 17 bases in between. The V gene's germline CDR1 is LNHDA and CDR2 SQIVND (reference sequence).

This sequence originates from a man aged 45-60 years with COVID-19, enrolled during active disease. Sequencing was done on a sample of peripheral blood. This chain links TRBV19 with TRBJ1-3; a possible D gene is TRBD1 (6 bases). CDR3: CASRHTARGTGNTIYF. In nucleotides, the CDR3 is TGTGCCAGTAGACATACAGCCAGGGGAACTGGAAACACCATATATTTT.